This T cell receptor beta chain derives from a study of T cell repertoires in cytomegalovirus infection. This clonotype was seen repeatedly, ten times or more. MiXCR, run by TCRdb on the reads, gives a single entry per CDR3 protein. The table records roughly 280,000 distinct CDR3 sequences, roughly an eighth of them present only once. This receptor was obtained from a human donor in good health (CMV status not recorded). Some clones in this sample may be carry-over from other donors' samples. Sequencing was carried out using PBMCs.

CDR3 sequence (DNA): TGTGCCAGCACCCTAGGGACAGGGAGCACTGAAGCTTTCTTT. Amino acid sequence: CASTLGTGSTEAFF. The genes are TRBV25-1 and TRBJ1-1, with 9 bases identical to TRBD1. The V and J ends lost 7 bases and 4 bases, in that order; junction bases with no gene match: 7. The germline V gene encodes CDR1 MGHDK and CDR2 SYGVNS. This CDR3 is 14 amino acids long.